This T cell receptor (beta chain) was documented in a study of T-cell memory formation after mild COVID-19. Findings and limits, study-wide: Researchers report contracting CD4+ clones mostly in CM and EM, with CD8+ clones in EMRA.

V lost 4 bases, J lost 4 bases, and 6 bases stayed unmatched. This CDR3 has 13 amino acids. Germline values: CDR1 SQVTM, CDR2 ANQGSEA. TCRdb analysed the 5' RACE reads with MiXCR anew, one entry per CDR3 protein. The repertoire has about 110,000 distinct CDR3 sequences, roughly 19% of them found once; the top ten carry roughly 6%. Notes on this clonotype: What it recognizes is unknown.

The V gene is TRBV29-1, the J gene TRBJ2-7; the match to TRBD1 covers 8 bases. The clonotype comes from a man aged 18-30 years who had mild COVID-19 (a few samples of this study predate the infection). Cell type and time point are not known. Sequences were obtained from PBMCs or a T cell subset sorted from them (not recorded which). The CDR3 sequence is CSVGGTGVYEQYF. In DNA, the CDR3 is TGCAGCGTTGGAGGGACAGGAGTTTACGAGCAGTACTTC.